The T cell receptor beta chain under discussion was sequenced for a study of blood T cells in healthy people across ages. The CDR3 is 12 residues long. Germline CDR1 is MDHEN and CDR2 is SYDVKM. J gave up 11 bases and V 8 bases, and 8 bases lay outside the gene matches. A J-beta primer mix and a sample-barcoded 5' primer were used in a second PCR of about 6 to 12 cycles. TCRdb re-derived calls from the 5' RACE reads in MiXCR, one entry per CDR3 protein. The sample records around 1.5 million distinct CDR3 sequences, about 40% being singletons. Sequenced: blood. V usage is TRBV28 and J usage is TRBJ1-4; 7 bases line up with TRBD1. The sequence was obtained from a woman aged 18 to 35 in good health. DNA for the CDR3: TGTGCCAGCGGACAGGCCGAGGATAAACTGTTTTTT. This gives the protein CASGQAEDKLFF.